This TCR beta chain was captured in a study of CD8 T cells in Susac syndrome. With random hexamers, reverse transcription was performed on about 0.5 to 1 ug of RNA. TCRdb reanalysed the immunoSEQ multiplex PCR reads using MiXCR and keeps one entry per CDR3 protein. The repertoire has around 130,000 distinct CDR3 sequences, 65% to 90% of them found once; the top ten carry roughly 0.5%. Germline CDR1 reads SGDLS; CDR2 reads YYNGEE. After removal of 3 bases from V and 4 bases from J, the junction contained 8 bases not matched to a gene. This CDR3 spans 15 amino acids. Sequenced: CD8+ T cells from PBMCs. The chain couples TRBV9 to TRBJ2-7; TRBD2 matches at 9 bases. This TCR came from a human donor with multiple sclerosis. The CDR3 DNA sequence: TGTGCCAGCAGCGGCGGGGTAGCGGGGGCTTACGAGCAGTACTTC. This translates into CASSGGVAGAYEQYF.